The clone carrying this T cell receptor (beta chain) showed up just a few times. Its specificity is unknown. Since a much larger clone is just one base distant, this may be a read error. Making TCR beta cDNA involved approximately 0.5 ug total RNA and a constant-region primer. Three nested multiplex PCR rounds of slightly modified ARM-PCR generated TCR beta libraries. TRBV1-TRBV30 forward primers paired with a C-beta reverse primer were used in the first two PCR rounds, which ran about 11 cycles each. TCRdb itself ran the multiplex PCR reads through MiXCR, one entry per CDR3 protein. The sample comprises approximately 30,000 distinct CDR3 sequences, roughly 77% of which are singletons, and roughly 29% rests with the top ten. This sample is part of a study of tumor-infiltrating lymphocytes in primary liver carcinoma. Study-level results: Just about 7.5-25% of leading clones were found in every one of five regions. Paired tumor-adjacent and tumor-blood samples overlapped less than tumor region pairs did.

RNA and DNA were co-extracted from around 20-30 mg of unsorted bulk tissue. Per germline, CDR1 SGHAT and CDR2 FQNNGV. CDR3 length: 15 amino acids. The V call is TRBV11-2, the J call TRBJ2-7; D is tentatively TRBD1 or TRBD2 (7 bases each). The TCR comes from a woman younger than 45 with primary liver carcinoma and hepatitis B virus infection. The specimen was liver tumor tissue from sampling region 3. As for subset: tumor region T3, left-lateral pole. For the CDR3, the DNA is TGTGCCAGCAGCTCAGCGGGACAGCCCTCCTACGATCAGTACTTC. Its translation: CASSSAGQPSYDQYF. Supplemented by reference TRBV11-2 and TRBJ2-7, the full variable domain reads EAGVAQSPRYKIIEKRQSVAFWCNPISGHATLYWYQQILGQGPKLLIQFQNNGVVDDSQLPKDRFSAERLKGVDSTLKIQPAKLEDSAVYLCASSSAGQPSYDQYFGPGTRLTVT.